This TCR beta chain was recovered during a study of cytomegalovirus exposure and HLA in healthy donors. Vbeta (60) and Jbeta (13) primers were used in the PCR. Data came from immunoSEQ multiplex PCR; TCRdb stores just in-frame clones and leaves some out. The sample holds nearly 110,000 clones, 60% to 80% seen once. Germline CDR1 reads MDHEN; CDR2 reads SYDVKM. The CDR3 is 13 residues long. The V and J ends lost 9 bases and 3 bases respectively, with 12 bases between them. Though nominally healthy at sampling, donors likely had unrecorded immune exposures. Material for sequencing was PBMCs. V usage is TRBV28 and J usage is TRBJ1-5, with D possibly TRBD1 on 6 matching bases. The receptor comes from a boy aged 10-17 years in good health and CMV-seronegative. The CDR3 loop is CASEDSLNQPQHF. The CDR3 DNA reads TGTGCCAGTGAGGACAGCCTCAATCAGCCCCAGCATTTT.